These 25 T cell receptor beta chains were sequenced from one sample in a study of blood T cells in healthy people across ages. Next came a second PCR, run for about 6 to 12 cycles, which used a sample-barcoded 5' primer along with a J-beta primer mix. One entry per CDR3 protein, called by TCRdb with MiXCR from the 5' RACE reads. The sample lists approximately 900,000 distinct CDR3 sequences, 29% occurring once. These data also formed part of another study, on T cells of mothers and their children.

The specimen was blood. The receptors were sampled from a woman aged 40 to 50 in good health.

This clonotype was counted between two and nine times. The chain employs TRBV2 and TRBJ2-6; the D gene could be TRBD1 or TRBD2 (5 bases each). The CDR3 sequence is 13 residues long. CDR1 SNHLY and CDR2 FYNNEI come from the germline V gene. Trimming removed 11 bases from V and 3 bases from J, with 11 bases in between. The CDR3 coding sequence is TGTGCCGGGGGAGACAATGGGGCCAACGTCCTGACTTTC. This translates into CAGGDNGANVLTF.

About this clonotype itself: A much larger clone is a single base away; this may be a read error. In DNA form, the CDR3 reads TGTGCCAGCTCAGGGGGCAGAAACACTGAAGCTTTCTTT. This translates into CASSGGRNTEAFF. The chain carries TRBV18 and TRBJ1-1, with a tentative D call TRBD1 (6 bases). This CDR3 comprises 13 residues. V was trimmed by 5 bases and J by 2 bases, leaving 9 bases between them. The germline V gene encodes CDR1 KGHSH and CDR2 LQKENI.

This sequence joins TRBV5-1 and TRBJ1-2; 9 bases are a match to TRBD1. Germline trimming cut 3 bases from V and 4 bases from J; bases unmatched to any gene: 10. The CDR3 totals 16 residues. Germline V gene data show CDR1 as SGHRS and CDR2 as YFSETQ. CDR3 coding DNA: TGCGCCAGCAGCTCGGGACAGGGCACTCATGGCTATGGCTACACCTTC. It yields the protein CASSSGQGTHGYGYTF. Together with reference TRBV5-1 and TRBJ1-2, the CDR3 gives the full variable domain: KAGVTQTPRYLIKTRGQQVTLSCSPISGHRSVSWYQQTPGQGLQFLFEYFSETQRNKGNFPGRFSGRQFSNSRSEMNVSTLELGDSALYLCASSSGQGTHGYGYTFGSGTRLTVV.

The sample holds many counts of this clonotype. The chain has TRBV18 and TRBJ2-7; 9 nucleotides line up with TRBD1. The CDR3 sequence is 14 residues long. Germline values: CDR1 KGHSH, CDR2 LQKENI. After removal of 3 bases from V and 7 bases from J, the junction contained 7 bases not matched to a gene. The DNA for the CDR3 is TGTGCCAGCTCACCCGGACAGGGGCTGGGGGAGCAGTACTTC. Protein sequence: CASSPGQGLGEQYF.

In regard to this clonotype: This clone may be a read error of a much larger clone one base away. The chain uses TRBV6-5 and TRBJ2-7; the D gene is possibly TRBD1 (7 bases). The CDR3 contains 13 residues. Trimming left V 2 bases short and J 5 bases short, with 10 bases between. From germline, CDR1 is MNHEY and CDR2 SVGAGI. The CDR3 DNA reads as TGTGCCAGCAGTTACGCCAGGGGGGACGAGCAGTACTTC. The encoded protein is CASSYARGDEQYF.

The rearrangement joins TRBV28 to TRBJ2-3; D is perhaps TRBD2 (7 bases). V lost 10 bases to trimming and J lost 2 bases, with 16 bases between them. CDR1 and CDR2 from the germline V gene are MDHEN and SYDVKM. The CDR3 is made up of 14 amino acids. The CDR3 region has the DNA TGTGCCACCCAGGGAGGGGGGGTCACAGATACGCAGTATTTT. Protein: CATQGGGVTDTQYF.

The gene calls are TRBV3-1 and TRBJ1-2; D might be TRBD1 (5 bases). V shed 1 base and J shed 8 bases, with 14 bases lying between them. The CDR3 runs 14 residues. Looked up from germline, CDR1 is LGHDT and CDR2 is YNNKEL (reference sequence). The CDR3 protein is CASSQGSRGGGYTF. As DNA, the CDR3 is TGTGCCAGCAGCCAAGGAAGTCGTGGGGGGGGCTACACCTTC. Full variable domain (rest looked up from reference TRBV3-1 and TRBJ1-2): DTAVSQTPKYLVTQMGNDKSIKCEQNLGHDTMYWYKQDSKKFLKIMFSYNNKELIINETVPNRFSPKSPDKAHLNLHINSLELGDSAVYFCASSQGSRGGGYTFGSGTRLTVV.

This clonotype has ten or more counts. The rearrangement joins TRBV29-1 to TRBJ2-1; the match to TRBD1 covers 7 bases. Per germline, CDR1 SQVTM and CDR2 ANQGSEA. The CDR3 covers 14 residues. V lost 7 bases to trimming and J lost 0 bases; unmatched junction nucleotides: 6. The CDR3 here is CSALTGSSYNEQFF. CDR3 sequence (DNA): TGCAGCGCCTTGACAGGGAGCTCCTACAATGAGCAGTTCTTC.

V is TRBV6-6 and J is TRBJ1-2; 7 nucleotides line up with TRBD1. The CDR3 sequence is 13 residues long. Unmatched junction bases numbered 10, after V lost 9 bases and J lost 6 bases. Germline-derived CDR1 and CDR2 are MNHNY and SVGAGI (reference sequence). CDR3 sequence: CASHTSGGNGYTF. DNA for the CDR3: TGTGCCAGTCATACTTCAGGGGGAAATGGCTACACCTTC.

This clonotype was counted ten times or more. V usage is TRBV7-6 and J usage is TRBJ2-7, with 7 bases matching TRBD1. Germline V gene sequence: CDR1 SGHVS, CDR2 FNYEAQ. The CDR3 loop spans 15 amino acids. With 1 base clipped from V and 4 bases from J, the junction kept 7 bases outside the gene matches. This CDR3 is CASSLGRTGVYEQYF. The CDR3 DNA follows: TGTGCCAGCAGCTTAGGGAGAACAGGGGTTTACGAGCAGTACTTC.

V gene TRBV12-3 or TRBV12-4 combines with J gene TRBJ2-5; D remains ambiguous. V was clipped by 7 bases and J by 5 bases, with 8 bases between them. The CDR3 is made up of 11 amino acids. CDR3: CASKVLETQYF. In DNA form, the CDR3 reads TGTGCCAGCAAAGTTTTGGAGACCCAGTACTTC.

This clonotype has just a few counts. V is TRBV12-3 or TRBV12-4 and J is TRBJ1-2; 10 bases agree with TRBD1. CDR3 length: 20 amino acids. Trimming at V came to 3 bases and at J to 0 bases, leaving 16 bases not matched to a gene. CDR3 bases: TGTGCCAGCAGTTTGTCAGTGTTGGGGACAGGGGCCGGGGCTAACTATGGCTACACCTTC. It translates to CASSLSVLGTGAGANYGYTF.

Comments on this clonotype: A much larger clone lies a single base off, so this may be a read error. This rearrangement joins TRBV20-1 to TRBJ1-2, with 9 bases that match TRBD1. V shed 3 bases and J 2 bases; nucleotides not matched to a gene: 10. The CDR3 extends over 16 amino acids. Germline loops: CDR1 DFQATT, CDR2 SNEGSKA (reference sequence). For the CDR3, the DNA is TGCAGTGCTAGTTTGGGACAGGGAGGTGCGAACTATGGCTACACCTTC. This codes for CSASLGQGGANYGYTF.

V usage is TRBV7-9 and J usage is TRBJ2-1; D is tentatively TRBD1 or TRBD2 (5 bases each). This CDR3 spans 18 amino acids. Between the trimmed V and J ends, which lost 5 bases and 0 bases, there was a span of 20 bases. The germline V gene encodes CDR1 SEHNR and CDR2 FQNEAQ (reference sequence). CDR3 region: CASSLTPGTPSSYNEQFF. CDR3 DNA: TGTGCCAGCAGCCTAACTCCCGGGACCCCTAGCTCCTACAATGAGCAGTTCTTC.

This chain connects TRBV9 to TRBJ1-6; the D is unclear. The CDR3 is made up of 15 amino acids. Trimming left V 3 bases short and J 5 bases short, with 12 bases between. Germline assignment: CDR1 SGDLS and CDR2 YYNGEE. The CDR3: CASSDRALDNSPLHF. The DNA of the CDR3 is TGTGCCAGCAGCGACCGGGCCCTGGATAATTCACCCCTCCACTTT. The variable domain in full, completed from reference TRBV9 and TRBJ1-6, reads DSGVTQTPKHLITATGQRVTLRCSPRSGDLSVYWYQQSLDQGLQFLIQYYNGEERAKGNILERFSAQQFPDLHSELNLSSLELGDSALYFCASSDRALDNSPLHFGNGTRLTVT.

This clonotype was recorded a few times. The chain carries TRBV2 and TRBJ1-5, with unresolved D. The CDR3 sequence is 13 residues long. The V and J ends lost 7 bases and 4 bases respectively, with 11 bases between them. From germline, CDR1 is SNHLY and CDR2 FYNNEI. The CDR3 sequence is CASKGWANQPQHF. The CDR3 region has the DNA TGTGCCAGCAAGGGTTGGGCGAATCAGCCCCAGCATTTT.

With respect to this clonotype: A read error may account for a junction end that differs from germline. The rearrangement links TRBV12-3 or TRBV12-4 to TRBJ2-1; 7 bases are a match to TRBD1. The CDR3 runs to 17 residues. CDR3 nucleotides: TGTACCAGCAGCCGGCGGCGAGGGACAGCGACCTACAATGAGCAGTTCTTC. Translation gives CTSSRRRGTATYNEQFF.

This clonotype showed up just once. Germline and junction disagree at one end, which may indicate a read error. The chain uses TRBV7-2 and TRBJ2-4, with unresolved D. The CDR3 consists of 13 residues. CDR1 and CDR2 (germline): SGHTA, FQGNSA. The CDR3 loop is CACSLRVTDTQYF. For the CDR3, the DNA is TGTGCCTGCAGCTTAAGAGTCACAGATACGCAGTACTTC.

In its sample, this clonotype was seen a few times. The rearrangement links TRBV12-3 or TRBV12-4 to TRBJ1-2; D is perhaps TRBD1 (5 bases). The CDR3 consists of 13 residues. Trimming left V 8 bases short and J 1 base short, with 11 bases between. The CDR3 sequence: CASGRTLNYGYTF. DNA for the CDR3: TGTGCCAGCGGACGGACACTTAACTATGGCTACACCTTC.

The chain combines TRBV11-1 with TRBJ2-7; possibly TRBD1 for D (6 bases). CDR1 and CDR2 from the germline V gene are SGHAT and FQDESV (reference sequence). The CDR3 covers 14 residues. With 5 bases removed from V and 3 bases from J, the gap between germline ends came to 14 bases. The CDR3 sequence: CASSLTGEIYEQYF. The CDR3 region has the DNA TGTGCCAGCAGCCTGACAGGAGAGATCTACGAGCAGTACTTC.

V usage is TRBV20-1 and J usage is TRBJ2-1; TRBD2 aligns across 8 bases. Losses at the gene ends were 0 bases for V and 6 bases for J; bases not matched to a gene: 10. CDR3 size: 16 residues. Germline CDR1 reads DFQATT; CDR2 reads SNEGSKA (reference sequence). The CDR3 loop is CSARDFERGGVNEQFF. In nucleotides, the CDR3 is TGCAGTGCTAGAGATTTTGAACGGGGGGGTGTCAATGAGCAGTTCTTC.

This clonotype was detected ten times or more. The chain employs TRBV5-6 and TRBJ2-3; D not resolved. The germline V and J ends were trimmed by 5 bases and 2 bases, with 15 bases remaining between them. The germline CDR1 and CDR2 sequences are SGHDT and YYEEEE. The CDR3 consists of 15 residues. The CDR3 region is CASRGFGGSTDTQYF. The CDR3 DNA reads TGTGCCAGCAGGGGTTTTGGTGGATCCACAGATACGCAGTATTTT.

This clonotype was recorded at least ten times. The V and J genes are TRBV5-1 and TRBJ2-1, with D perhaps TRBD2 (6 bases). Germline lookup yields CDR1 SGHRS and CDR2 YFSETQ. CDR3 length: 16 residues. With 2 bases removed from V and 2 bases from J, the gap between germline ends came to 14 bases. For the CDR3, the DNA is TGCGCCAGCAGCTTCGGACCGGGGAGGACCTACAATGAGCAGTTCTTC. It encodes CASSFGPGRTYNEQFF.

About this clonotype itself: At one boundary the junction diverges from the germline segment, which might be a read error. The chain couples TRBV12-3 or TRBV12-4 to TRBJ2-5; 10 bases are shared with TRBD2. This CDR3 is 14 amino acids long. DNA of the CDR3: TGTGCCAGCAGGTTAGGGGGACTAGCGGAGACCCAGTACTTC. It is translated as CASRLGGLAETQYF.

A note on this clonotype: A read error may be the cause here, since a much bigger clone is one base away. The chain uses TRBV20-1 and TRBJ2-7; 7 bases map to TRBD1. Germline V CDR1 and CDR2: DFQATT, SNEGSKA (reference sequence). The CDR3 runs 12 residues. CDR3 loop: CGATDRSYEQYF. DNA of the CDR3: TGCGGTGCTACGGACAGGTCCTACGAGCAGTACTTC.